The rows below give T cell receptor beta chains drawn from one sample of a study of T cells after yellow fever vaccination. TCRdb ran MiXCR on the 5' RACE reads and lists one entry per CDR3 protein. The repertoire holds 300,000 to 400,000 distinct CDR3 sequences, with 6% to 8% as singletons. The sample was PBMCs, taken 5 days after the yellow fever booster vaccination. All receptors derive from a man aged 25-45 years who received the YFV17D yellow fever vaccine. CDR3s include the opening cysteine and the closing phenylalanine or tryptophan. The D gene is left open where the match is weak. Rows may omit the clone size; those that give it use once, few, many or a size class.

cdr3_nt cdr3_aa v_call d_call j_call clone_size
TGTGCCAGCAGACTTGACACTGATAGCAATCAGCCCCAGCATTTT CASRLDTDSNQPQHF TRBV6-1 NA TRBJ1-5 few
TGTGCTAGTGGTTTGGTAGGTGCCCCCACGGAGCAGTTCTTC CASGLVGAPTEQFF TRBV12-5 NA TRBJ2-1 NA
TGTGCCAGCAGTGCCGGGACAGGGCATGGCTACACCTTC CASSAGTGHGYTF TRBV9 TRBD1 TRBJ1-2 many
TGTGCCAGCAGCTTACTGACTAGCGGTACCACAGATACGCAGTATTTT CASSLLTSGTTDTQYF TRBV7-2 TRBD2 TRBJ2-3 many
TGTGCCAGCAGCCCAGGACTAGCGGGAGAGGGGTATACGCAGTATTTT CASSPGLAGEGYTQYF TRBV7-9 TRBD2 TRBJ2-3 many
TGTGCCACAGAAATGGGGAACACTGAAGCTTTCTTT CATEMGNTEAFF TRBV12-3/TRBV12-4 NA TRBJ1-1 NA
TGTGCCAGCAGCTTAGAAGCGGCCCTTTACACAGATACGCAGTATTTT CASSLEAALYTDTQYF TRBV7-2 NA TRBJ2-3 many
TGTGCCAGCAGCTCGATGGAGACCCAGTACTTC CASSSMETQYF TRBV7-2 NA TRBJ2-5 NA
TGTGCCATCAGCCCGGGACTAGTCATGCCCGGGGAGCTGTTTTTT CAISPGLVMPGELFF TRBV10-3 TRBD2 TRBJ2-2 many
TGTGCCAGCAGTTGGACAGAAAATTCACCCCTCCACTTT CASSWTENSPLHF TRBV6-2/TRBV6-3 NA TRBJ1-6 many
TGTGCCAGCAGTTACGGACAGAATCAGCCCCAGCATTTT CASSYGQNQPQHF TRBV6-5 NA TRBJ1-5 NA
TGTGCCAGTAGTGCCCGGAGGATGGAGACCCAGTACTTC CASSARRMETQYF TRBV19 NA TRBJ2-5 NA
TGTGCCAGCAGCTCACTCGGACAGGGAGGAGTTGAAAAACTGTTTTTT CASSSLGQGGVEKLFF TRBV11-2 TRBD1 TRBJ1-4 NA
TGCGCCAGCAGCTTGTGGGGGGATGATCAGCCCCAGCATTTT CASSLWGDDQPQHF TRBV5-1 NA TRBJ1-5 few
TGCAGTGCTCCCGGGACAGAGTATGGCTACACCTTC CSAPGTEYGYTF TRBV20-1 TRBD1 TRBJ1-2 few
TGCAGTGCTATCGACCCAGGTTACGGAAACACCATATATTTT CSAIDPGYGNTIYF TRBV20-1 NA TRBJ1-3 many
TGTGCCAGCAGGCGTACAGGCTCTGGAAACACCATATATTTT CASRRTGSGNTIYF TRBV12-3/TRBV12-4 NA TRBJ1-3 NA
TGTGCCAGCAGCCCTACCCGACAGGGAGAGACCCAGTACTTC CASSPTRQGETQYF TRBV7-9 TRBD1 TRBJ2-5 NA
TGTGCCAGCAGCTCAACAGGACAGAGCTTATATAATTCACCCCTCCACTTT CASSSTGQSLYNSPLHF TRBV27 NA TRBJ1-6 few
TGTGCCAGCAGTTACATCCGTGGACGGTTCTCCTACGAGCAGTACTTC CASSYIRGRFSYEQYF TRBV6-2/TRBV6-3 NA TRBJ2-7 many
TGTGCCAGCAGTTTAGGGAGCAGGGCCGAGCAGTACTTC CASSLGSRAEQYF TRBV12-3/TRBV12-4 NA TRBJ2-7 NA
TGTGCCAGCAGCCAAGCGTCTACGACAGGGGAGTACTTC CASSQASTTGEYF TRBV14 TRBD1 TRBJ2-7 NA
TGTGCCAGCAGTTTACCCGGGACTAGCGACGAGCAGTTCTTC CASSLPGTSDEQFF TRBV27 TRBD2 TRBJ2-1 many
TGTGCCAGCAGTGGGGACCGAGACAATGAGCAGTTCTTC CASSGDRDNEQFF TRBV25-1 NA TRBJ2-1 many
TGTGCCAGCAGCGTAGTGGTGGCCCAGTACTTC CASSVVVAQYF TRBV9 NA TRBJ2-5 few
TGTGCCAGCAGCTTGTCGACAGGGGGTACATTCGAGCAGTTCTTC CASSLSTGGTFEQFF TRBV7-2 TRBD1 TRBJ2-1 many
TGTGCCAGCAGCTCCCGGACTGGGCGGGAGGGCCCTCGTAGCGAGACCCAGTACTTC CASSSRTGREGPRSETQYF TRBV7-6 TRBD2 TRBJ2-5 NA
TGCACCAGCAGCTTGTACGGCAGTTCGGAGACCCAGTACTTC CTSSLYGSSETQYF TRBV5-1 NA TRBJ2-5 NA
TGCAGTGCTAGGAAGGACCCCAACACTGAAGCTTTCTTT CSARKDPNTEAFF TRBV20-1 NA TRBJ1-1 few
TGCAGTGCTAGAAGGCCTAGCGCGGTCTACGAGCAGTACTTC CSARRPSAVYEQYF TRBV20-1 NA TRBJ2-7 few
TGTGCCTGGTTTGGAGGGGCAGGGGAAGGCTACACCTTC CAWFGGAGEGYTF TRBV30 NA TRBJ1-2 many
TGCGCCAGCAGGACAGGAGCATTCTATGGCTACACCTTC CASRTGAFYGYTF TRBV5-1 NA TRBJ1-2 few
TGCGCCAGCAGCTTGATTCTAGCGGGTAATGAGCAGTTCTTC CASSLILAGNEQFF TRBV5-1 TRBD2 TRBJ2-1 few
TGTGCCAGCAGACCCCGCTCCGTTTATAGCAATCAGCCCCAGCATTTT CASRPRSVYSNQPQHF TRBV28 NA TRBJ1-5 NA
TGCGCCAGCAGCTTGGGATCGGGAGGAAGTGAGACCCAGTACTTC CASSLGSGGSETQYF TRBV5-1 TRBD2 TRBJ2-5 few
TGCAGTGCTAGAGCCACTAGCGGGAGAGTCTCCTACGAGCAGTACTTC CSARATSGRVSYEQYF TRBV20-1 TRBD2 TRBJ2-7 NA
TGTGCCAGCAGTTATGTGTCCAGCAATGAGCAGTTCTTC CASSYVSSNEQFF TRBV6-6 NA TRBJ2-1 NA
TGTGCCAGCAGCGGCAGCGGGGGGAGCTCCTACAATGAGCAGTTCTTC CASSGSGGSSYNEQFF TRBV28 TRBD2 TRBJ2-1 few
TGTGCCACCAGCAGAGACCTGACAGGGTTTAATACGCAGTATTTT CATSRDLTGFNTQYF TRBV15 TRBD1 TRBJ2-3 few
TGTGCCAGCAATCAGGGGTCCCCGGATACGCAGTATTTT CASNQGSPDTQYF TRBV25-1 NA TRBJ2-3 NA
TGTGCCAGCTCATCAGGAGGATCAGCTAGTATTTACAATGAGCAGTTCTTC CASSSGGSASIYNEQFF TRBV18 NA TRBJ2-1 NA
TGCAGCGTTGTGGGCACTGAAGCTTTCTTT CSVVGTEAFF TRBV29-1 NA TRBJ1-1 many
TGTGCCAGCAGCTCTACCCAGGGGATCGGGGGGTTCTACGAGCAGTACTTC CASSSTQGIGGFYEQYF TRBV7-6 NA TRBJ2-7 many
TGCAGTCCCCGGTTCCGATCCTACGAGCAGTACTTC CSPRFRSYEQYF TRBV20-1 NA TRBJ2-7 NA
TGTGCCAGCAGCTTGGGGGGACAGGGTTCTGAGACCCAGTACTTC CASSLGGQGSETQYF TRBV5-4 TRBD1 TRBJ2-5 NA
TGTGCCAGCTCACCACCGGAAAGGAACGAGCAGTACTTC CASSPPERNEQYF TRBV18 NA TRBJ2-7 NA
TGTGCCAGCAGCAAATCCGGGACAGGGGATCACGAGCAGTACTTC CASSKSGTGDHEQYF TRBV12-3/TRBV12-4 TRBD1 TRBJ2-7 many
TGCGCCAGCAGCCAAGAGTCGATCCCCCCGGACACCACCTACGAGCAGTACTTC CASSQESIPPDTTYEQYF TRBV4-3 NA TRBJ2-7 NA